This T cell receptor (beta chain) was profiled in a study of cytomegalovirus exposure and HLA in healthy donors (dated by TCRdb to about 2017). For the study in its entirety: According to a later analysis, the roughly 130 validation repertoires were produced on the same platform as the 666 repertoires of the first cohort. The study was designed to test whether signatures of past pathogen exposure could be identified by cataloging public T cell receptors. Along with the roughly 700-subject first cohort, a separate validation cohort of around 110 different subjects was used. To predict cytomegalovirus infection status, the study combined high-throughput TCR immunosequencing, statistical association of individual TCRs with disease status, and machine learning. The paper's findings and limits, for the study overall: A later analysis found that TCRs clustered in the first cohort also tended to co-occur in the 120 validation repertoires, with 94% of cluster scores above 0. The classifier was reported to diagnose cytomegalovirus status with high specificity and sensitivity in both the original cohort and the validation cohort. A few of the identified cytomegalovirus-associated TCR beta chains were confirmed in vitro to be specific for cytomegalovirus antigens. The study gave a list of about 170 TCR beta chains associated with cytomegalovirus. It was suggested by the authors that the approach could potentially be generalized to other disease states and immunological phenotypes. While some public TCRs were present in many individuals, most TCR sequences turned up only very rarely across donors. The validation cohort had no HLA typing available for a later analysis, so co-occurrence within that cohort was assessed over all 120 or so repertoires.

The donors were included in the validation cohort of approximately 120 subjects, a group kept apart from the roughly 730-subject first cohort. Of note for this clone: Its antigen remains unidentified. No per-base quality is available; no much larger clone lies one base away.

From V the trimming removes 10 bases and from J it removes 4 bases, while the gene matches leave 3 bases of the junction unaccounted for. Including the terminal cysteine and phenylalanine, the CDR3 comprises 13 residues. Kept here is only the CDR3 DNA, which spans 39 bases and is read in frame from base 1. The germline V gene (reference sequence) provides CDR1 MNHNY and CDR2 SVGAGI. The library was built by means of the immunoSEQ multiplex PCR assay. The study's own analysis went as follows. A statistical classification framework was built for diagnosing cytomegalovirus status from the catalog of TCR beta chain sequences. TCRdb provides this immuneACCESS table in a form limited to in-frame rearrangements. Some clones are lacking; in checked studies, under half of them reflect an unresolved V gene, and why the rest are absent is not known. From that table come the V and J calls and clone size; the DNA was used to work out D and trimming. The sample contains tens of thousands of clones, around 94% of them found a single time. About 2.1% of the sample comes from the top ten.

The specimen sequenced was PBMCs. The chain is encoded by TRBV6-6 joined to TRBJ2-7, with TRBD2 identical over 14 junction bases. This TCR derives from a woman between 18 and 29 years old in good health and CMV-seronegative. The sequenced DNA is TGTGCCACCGGACTAGCGGGGGGTTACGAGCAGTACTTC. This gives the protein CATGLAGGYEQYF.